The T cell receptor (beta chain) under discussion was sequenced for a study of T-cell memory formation after mild COVID-19. Study-level information: Most TCR clusters belonged to a single donor. Findings of the study overall: Day 15 to 85 contractors were CD4/CD8 balanced; later expanders leaned CD4+. There was no confirmation that second-wave clones peaking on day 37 were SARS-CoV-2 specific.

TCRdb re-analysed the 5' RACE reads in MiXCR, keeping a single row per CDR3 protein. The profile shows 400,000 or so distinct CDR3 sequences, around 21% of them singletons. This clonotype has more than one count but fewer than ten. Its antigen is not known. V lost 6 bases to trimming and J lost 1 base, with 13 bases between them. The CDR3 runs to 14 residues. The germline V gene has CDR1 MNHEY and CDR2 SVGAGI. This clonotype originated in an adult woman who had mild COVID-19 (a few samples of this study predate the infection). Cell type and time point are not known. The sequenced sample consisted of PBMCs or a T cell subset sorted from them (not recorded which). The rearrangement joins TRBV6-5 to TRBJ2-7; D perhaps matches TRBD1 (5 bases). The CDR3 sequence: CASSYVQVSYEQYF. The CDR3 bases are TGTGCCAGCAGCTATGTACAGGTATCCTACGAGCAGTACTTC.